This T cell receptor beta chain was found in a study of T cell changes during pregnancy in multiple sclerosis (dated by TCRdb to the late 2010s). With respect to the entire study: The study looked at changes in the T cell repertoire across pregnancy in women with multiple sclerosis.

The CDR3 runs 15 residues from the cysteine to the phenylalanine. The retained sequence is limited to the CDR3, 45 bases, with the frame set at the first base. The CDR1 and CDR2 encoded by the germline V gene are SGHDT and YYEEEE. At the junction V is shortened by 3 bases and J by 3 bases, with 15 bases in between. This clone appeared once. Its antigen is not yet known. No much larger clonotype is one base removed from it; base qualities were not supplied. Library creation used the immunoSEQ multiplex PCR assay. TCRdb stores this immuneACCESS table with in-frame sequences only. Part of the clones is absent; in the studies checked, under half of the shortfall reflects unresolved V genes, and no reason is known for the rest. The sample table records more than 85,000 clones; 94% of these occur just once. Roughly 0.9% of the sample is in the top ten clones.

The V and J segments used are TRBV5-6 and TRBJ1-2, and TRBD1 may be the D gene, going by 6 matching bases. This TCR came from a female donor with multiple sclerosis, enrolled in a pregnancy study. The source material was peripheral blood, sampled before pregnancy. The DNA reads as follows: TGTGCCAGCAGCTCACAGGGTTGGAGTGACTATGGCTACACCTTC. It translates as CASSSQGWSDYGYTF.